This T cell receptor beta chain came from a study of control samples from healthy donors and cancer patients. Germline loops: CDR1 SNHLY, CDR2 FYNNEI. Trimming left V 8 bases short and J 0 bases short, with 11 bases between. The CDR3 has 14 amino acids. Only in-frame clones appear in the TCRdb table, and some are missing; sequencing was by immunoSEQ multiplex PCR. The table records approximately 170,000 clones, 85% to 95% of them present only once. Specimen: blood. This clonotype was sampled from a woman in her sixties in good health. The rearrangement joins TRBV2 to TRBJ1-5; the D is unclear. The CDR3 reads CASAGVNSNQPQHF. CDR3 coding DNA: TGTGCCAGCGCCGGAGTAAATAGCAATCAGCCCCAGCATTTT.